These 27 T cell receptor beta chains share one sample of origin, sequenced in a study of blood T cell repertoires in COVID-19. Sequenced by immunoSEQ multiplex PCR; TCRdb stores in-frame clones only, minus some. The data hold about 200,000 clones, with 65% to 90% observed a single time. Sequenced material: PBMCs or T cells enriched from blood (not recorded which). Receptors were obtained from a woman aged 35 to 49 with acute COVID-19.

The chain's CDR3 is CASSLGGGRGTGELFF. The CDR3 DNA follows: TGTGCCAGCAGTTTAGGGGGCGGGAGAGGTACCGGGGAGCTGTTTTTT. The chain uses TRBV28 and TRBJ2-2; the D gene is possibly TRBD2 (7 bases). This CDR3 is built from 16 residues. Trimming pared 2 bases from V and 5 bases from J, leaving 15 bases between. Per the germline V gene, CDR1 is MDHEN and CDR2 is SYDVKM.

The CDR3 sequence: CASSQTSGPTYEQYF. CDR3 sequence (DNA): TGTGCCAGCAGTCAAACTAGCGGGCCGACCTACGAGCAGTACTTC. This chain connects TRBV27 to TRBJ2-7; 9 bases fit TRBD2. V lost 5 bases, J lost 2 bases, and 7 bases stayed unmatched. This CDR3 is 15 amino acids long. The V gene's germline CDR1 is MNHEY and CDR2 SMNVEV (reference sequence).

The V call is TRBV9, the J call TRBJ2-3; 13 bases align to TRBD2. The CDR3 extends over 17 amino acids. Unmatched junction bases numbered 7, after V lost 2 bases and J lost 4 bases. CDR1 and CDR2 from the germline V gene are SGDLS and YYNGEE. CDR3 coding DNA: TGTGCCAGCAGCGTGCACGGACTAGCGGGAGACCCAGATACGCAGTATTTT. Its protein product is CASSVHGLAGDPDTQYF.

In DNA form, the CDR3 reads TGTGCCAGCAGTTATCAGGACAGATCCCAAGAGACCCAGTACTTC. Residues: CASSYQDRSQETQYF. This chain links TRBV6-5 with TRBJ2-5; D is possibly TRBD1 (6 bases). CDR3 size: 15 residues. Trimming shortened V by 3 bases and J by 1 base, and 12 bases separated the two germline ends. Germline CDR1 is MNHEY and CDR2 is SVGAGI.

This chain links TRBV9 with TRBJ2-1, with a tentative D call TRBD2 (5 bases). Germline V gene lookup returns CDR1 SGDLS and CDR2 YYNGEE. V lost 0 bases and J 5 bases, leaving 12 bases between the germline ends. The CDR3 sequence is 15 residues long. For the CDR3, the DNA is TGTGCCAGCAGCGTAGATCTAGCCAAGGACAATGAGCAGTTCTTC. Amino acid sequence: CASSVDLAKDNEQFF.

V usage is TRBV7-5 and J usage is TRBJ2-3; TRBD2, the table's D call, was not compared with the DNA. TRBV7-5 is a pseudogene locus. The length of the CDR3 is 17 residues. The CDR3 spells CVRSFPSGGPSTDTQYF. The CDR3 DNA sequence: TGTGTCAGAAGCTTCCCCTCCGGGGGGCCTAGCACAGATACGCAGTATTTT.

The chain recombines TRBV18 with TRBJ2-3; TRBD1 aligns across 7 bases. Germline V CDR1 and CDR2: KGHSH, LQKENI. The trim removed 4 bases at V and 0 bases at J, leaving 1 base unmatched. The CDR3 is 14 residues long. Here the CDR3 DNA reads TGTGCCAGCTCACAGGGGGCTAGCACAGATACGCAGTATTTT. Its protein is CASSQGASTDTQYF.

The genes are TRBV7-3 and TRBJ2-3; 9 nucleotides agree with TRBD2. Germline V gives CDR1 SGHTA, CDR2 FQGTGA. J was trimmed by 0 bases and V by 4 bases; bases with no gene match: 2. The length of the CDR3 is 15 residues. CDR3 loop: CASSYAGGSTDTQYF. The CDR3 nucleotides read TGTGCCAGCAGCTATGCGGGAGGGAGCACAGATACGCAGTATTTT.

About this clone itself: The germline gene is not matched at one end of the junction; a read error may be the cause. The chain joins TRBV27 to TRBJ2-1; 8 nucleotides agree with TRBD2. CDR3 size: 15 residues. Germline CDR1 reads MNHEY; CDR2 reads SMNVEV (reference sequence). CDR3 sequence reads: CASSLRTSSHNEQFF. The CDR3 DNA reads TGTGCCAGCAGTCTGCGGACTAGCTCCCACAATGAGCAGTTCTTC.

V usage is TRBV5-1 and J usage is TRBJ2-2, with 10 bases fitting TRBD2. This CDR3 contains 17 residues. CDR1 is SGHRS, CDR2 YFSETQ, per germline. The junction had 8 bases not matched to a gene; V was cut back by 5 bases and J by 1 base. The CDR3 loop reads CASSPHGLAENTGELFF. CDR3 nucleotide sequence: TGCGCCAGCAGTCCACATGGACTAGCGGAGAACACCGGGGAGCTGTTTTTT.

This chain uses TRBV11-2 with TRBJ2-1; 8 bases fit TRBD2. The CDR3 is made up of 15 amino acids. CDR1 and CDR2 from the germline V gene are SGHAT and FQNNGV. V was clipped by 5 bases and J by 8 bases; unmatched bases: 11. This chain's CDR3 is CASSAWTSLGDEQFF. The DNA for the CDR3 is TGTGCCAGCAGCGCCTGGACTAGCTTGGGCGATGAGCAGTTCTTC.

This rearrangement joins TRBV24-1 to TRBJ1-3; D remains unclear. This CDR3 has 13 amino acids. V dropped 9 bases and J dropped 0 bases, with 8 bases sitting between them. Per the germline V gene, CDR1 is KGHDR and CDR2 is SFDVKD. CDR3 residues: CATEEGSGNTIYF. The CDR3 coding sequence is TGTGCCACCGAGGAGGGCTCTGGAAACACCATATATTTT.

The V call is TRBV28, the J call TRBJ1-1; D perhaps matches TRBD1 (5 bases). Deletions cut 10 bases from V and 2 bases from J, with 14 bases between. In germline, CDR1 is MDHEN, CDR2 SYDVKM. This CDR3 spans 13 amino acids. In DNA, the CDR3 is TGTGCCACCACAGTAGGGGTTAACACTGAAGCTTTCTTT. It specifies CATTVGVNTEAFF.

J is TRBJ2-3 and V is TRBV7-8; 13 nucleotides match TRBD2. This CDR3 has 17 amino acids. Germline values: CDR1 SGHVS, CDR2 FQNEAQ. V shed 0 bases, J shed 6 bases, and the junction held 6 bases outside the gene matches. In DNA, the CDR3 is TGTGCCAGCAGCTTAGCCGGACTAGCGGGAGTAAGGGATACGCAGTATTTT. It translates to CASSLAGLAGVRDTQYF.

This clone appeared a few times. The genes are TRBV19 and TRBJ2-2; 12 bases map to TRBD2. V lost 10 bases to trimming and J lost 0 bases; unmatched junction nucleotides: 9. The CDR3 totals 17 residues. CDR1 is LNHDA, CDR2 SQIVND, per germline (reference sequence). The CDR3 DNA is TGTGCCACTATGGGACTAGCGGGTATCGCGAACACCGGGGAGCTGTTTTTT. Translated, it gives CATMGLAGIANTGELFF.

The chain carries TRBV27 and TRBJ2-3; 7 nucleotides align to TRBD1. CDR3 length: 15 residues. V gave up 4 bases and J gave up 3 bases; unmatched junction bases: 7. Germline assignment: CDR1 MNHEY and CDR2 SMNVEV (reference sequence). The DNA of the CDR3 is TGTGCCAGCAGTTCCAGGGGGAAAGGGACAGATACGCAGTATTTT. This encodes CASSSRGKGTDTQYF.

The rearrangement links TRBV6-4 to TRBJ1-6, with 9 bases aligning to TRBD1. Unmatched junction bases numbered 13, after V lost 3 bases and J lost 7 bases. The length of the CDR3 is 18 residues. In germline, CDR1 is MRHNA, CDR2 SNTAGT. CDR3 protein: CASSERRDRVVGNSPLHF. The CDR3 DNA is TGTGCCAGCAGTGAAAGGCGGGACAGGGTGGTGGGGAATTCACCCCTCCACTTT.

The chain is built from TRBV5-1 and TRBJ2-5, with 7 bases lining up with TRBD1. The V segment lost 5 bases and the J segment 0 bases; nucleotides outside the gene matches: 7. Germline CDR1 reads SGHRS; CDR2 reads YFSETQ. CDR3 length: 15 amino acids. The DNA of the CDR3 is TGCGCCAGCAGGGTGGGACAGTATTACCAAGAGACCCAGTACTTC. This sequence encodes CASRVGQYYQETQYF.

The chain is built from TRBV19 and TRBJ2-7, with 12 bases that match TRBD2. Per germline, CDR1 LNHDA and CDR2 SQIVND (reference sequence). The trim removed 5 bases at V and 3 bases at J, leaving 8 bases unmatched. This CDR3 is built from 16 residues. The CDR3 DNA is TGTGCCAGTAGTGCCGGACTAGCGGGATCCTACTACGAGCAGTACTTC. It specifies CASSAGLAGSYYEQYF.

The rearrangement uses TRBV24-1 and TRBJ2-1, with 7 bases fitting TRBD2. Germline CDR1 and CDR2: KGHDR and SFDVKD. This CDR3 has 18 residues. Germline trimming cut 4 bases from V and 3 bases from J; bases unmatched to any gene: 14. The CDR3 here is CATSEFAAAGAIYNEQFF. For the CDR3, the DNA is TGTGCCACCAGTGAATTTGCTGCGGCGGGAGCTATCTACAATGAGCAGTTCTTC.

CDR3 residues: CASSVVAGRNTEAFF. Here the CDR3 DNA reads TGTGCCAGCAGCGTAGTAGCGGGTAGGAACACTGAAGCTTTCTTT. V gene TRBV9 combines with J gene TRBJ1-1; no reliable D call. The germline gives CDR1 SGDLS, CDR2 YYNGEE. This CDR3 comprises 15 residues. V lost 0 bases and J 1 base, leaving 10 bases between the germline ends.

The V call is TRBV11-2, the J call TRBJ2-1; 8 positions match TRBD2. The CDR3 has 16 residues. V shed 0 bases, J shed 8 bases, and the junction held 9 bases outside the gene matches. Per germline, CDR1 SGHAT and CDR2 FQNNGV. The CDR3 protein is CASSLELGRGWDEQFF. DNA of the CDR3: TGTGCCAGCAGCTTAGAACTCGGGAGGGGTTGGGATGAGCAGTTCTTC.

The chain is built from TRBV5-1 and TRBJ2-5; D perhaps matches TRBD1 (6 bases). The CDR3 contains 15 residues. Germline lookup yields CDR1 SGHRS and CDR2 YFSETQ. Trimming took 0 bases from V and 7 from J, leaving 16 bases between them. CDR3 region: CASSLALARGGTQYF. The CDR3 nucleotides read TGCGCCAGCAGCTTGGCCTTAGCCAGAGGGGGGACCCAGTACTTC.

The chain is built from TRBV19 and TRBJ2-4, with 9 bases fitting TRBD1. V was clipped by 5 bases and J by 9 bases; unmatched bases: 5. CDR1 and CDR2 (germline): LNHDA, SQIVND (reference sequence). The CDR3 length is 13 residues. CDR3 sequence (DNA): TGTGCCAGTAGTGCGGACAGGGGAAGCATTCAGTACTTC. Protein product: CASSADRGSIQYF.

This chain connects TRBV28 to TRBJ2-5; 10 positions agree with TRBD2. The V segment lost 1 base and the J segment 1 base; nucleotides outside the gene matches: 6. The CDR3 length is 17 residues. Per the germline V gene, CDR1 is MDHEN and CDR2 is SYDVKM. CDR3 amino acids: CASSLSGTSAVQETQYF. In nucleotides, the CDR3 is TGTGCCAGCAGTTTATCAGGGACTAGCGCGGTCCAAGAGACCCAGTACTTC.

The genes are TRBV5-1 and TRBJ2-4; possibly TRBD1 for D (7 bases). Germline V gene data show CDR1 as SGHRS and CDR2 as YFSETQ. V was shortened by 4 bases and J by 6 bases, with 14 bases between the two germline ends. The CDR3 length is 14 residues. The DNA of the CDR3 is TGCGCCAGCAGCCAGGGGGGAGCCCGAAACATTCAGTACTTC. It yields the protein CASSQGGARNIQYF.

V gene TRBV25-1 combines with J gene TRBJ2-1, with TRBD2 identical over 8 bases. CDR1 is MGHDK, CDR2 SYGVNS, per germline. The CDR3 totals 15 residues. V lost 3 bases to trimming and J lost 2 bases; unmatched junction nucleotides: 3. The CDR3 nucleotides are TGTGCCAGCAGTGACGACGGGAGGGCCTACAATGAGCAGTTCTTC. Its protein is CASSDDGRAYNEQFF.